This T cell receptor (beta chain) is from a study of T cell responses to AZD1222 COVID-19 vaccine. Assay used: immunoSEQ multiplex PCR; TCRdb lists only in-frame clones, some missing. Seen here are fewer than 200,000 clones, 92% observed once, and the top ten hold about 1.2%. Trimming took 0 bases from V and 7 from J, leaving 13 bases between them. This CDR3 is built from 15 residues. From germline, CDR1 is LGHNA and CDR2 YSLEER. Specimen: peripheral blood, collected on day 0 of AZD1222 vaccination. The TCR comes from an adult in good health. This rearrangement joins TRBV4-3 to TRBJ2-1, with D tentatively TRBD1 (6 bases). The chain's CDR3 is CASSQEYARGNEQFF. CDR3 DNA: TGCGCCAGCAGCCAAGAGTACGCCAGGGGAAATGAGCAGTTCTTC.